The 29 T cell receptor beta chains below all came from one sample that was sequenced in a study of blood T cell repertoires in COVID-19. Method: immunoSEQ multiplex PCR; TCRdb's copy keeps in-frame clones and lacks some. The data hold a few hundred thousand clones, with under 90% observed a single time. Sequenced sample: PBMCs or T cells enriched from blood (not recorded which). The receptors were sampled from a man aged 25 to 40 with acute COVID-19.

V and J are TRBV7-9 and TRBJ2-1, with D perhaps matching TRBD2 (5 bases). V was cut by 3 bases and J by 10 bases, with 10 bases left in between. This CDR3 region has 12 residues. Germline CDR1 SEHNR, CDR2 FQNEAQ (reference sequence). The CDR3 nucleotides are TGTGCCAGCAGCTTGAGGGTTTACGAGCAGTTCTTC. Translation gives CASSLRVYEQFF.

CDR3 nucleotides: TGTGCCAGCAGCTTAATGTTATCGAACACCGGGGAGCTGTTTTTT. Translation gives CASSLMLSNTGELFF. The genes are TRBV7-8 and TRBJ2-2; the D is unclear. The CDR3 is 15 amino acids. V lost 2 bases, J lost 0 bases, and 7 bases lay in between. Germline V gene sequence: CDR1 SGHVS, CDR2 FQNEAQ.

Notes on this clone: Other DNA sequences of this sample code for an identical CDR3. This rearrangement joins TRBV6-2 or TRBV6-3 to TRBJ2-2; D is unresolved. V lost 6 bases to trimming and J lost 8 bases, with 10 bases between them. The CDR3 is 12 residues long. In germline, CDR1 is MNHEY, CDR2 SVGEGT. CDR3 in amino acids: CASSPIVGELFF. The CDR3 DNA follows: TGTGCCAGCAGCCCTATAGTGGGGGAGCTGTTTTTT.

The chain couples TRBV12-3 or TRBV12-4 to TRBJ1-1; no clear D gene. Deletions cut 3 bases from V and 1 base from J, with 6 bases between. The CDR3 is 13 residues long. The CDR3 protein is CASSFAENTEAFF. CDR3 DNA sequence: TGTGCCAGCAGTTTTGCAGAGAACACTGAAGCTTTCTTT.

Only one count was recorded for this clone. The chain uses TRBV29-1 and TRBJ2-7, with D maybe TRBD1 (6 bases). In germline, CDR1 is SQVTM, CDR2 ANQGSEA. The CDR3 runs to 11 residues. Trimming stripped 2 bases from V and 5 bases from J, with 7 bases between. The CDR3 sequence is CSVEQGNEQYV. The CDR3 region has the DNA TGCAGCGTTGAACAGGGGAACGAGCAGTACGTC.

V gene TRBV24-1 combines with J gene TRBJ2-3, with D possibly being TRBD1 (6 bases). The ends were cut back, 5 bases at V and 1 base at J, with 9 bases in the middle. Germline V gives CDR1 KGHDR, CDR2 SFDVKD. The CDR3 is made up of 14 amino acids. The CDR3 loop is CATSVPGGTDTQYF. The CDR3 DNA sequence: TGTGCCACCAGTGTCCCAGGGGGCACAGATACGCAGTATTTT.

V and J are TRBV14 and TRBJ1-2; 9 bases align to TRBD1. V shed 2 bases, J shed 4 bases, and the junction held 5 bases outside the gene matches. Germline CDR1 and CDR2: SGHDN and FVKESK. The CDR3 runs 15 residues. CDR3 loop: CASSQNRGLGYGYTF. DNA for the CDR3: TGTGCCAGCAGCCAAAACAGGGGGCTCGGCTATGGCTACACCTTC.

The chain employs TRBV15 and TRBJ1-1, with a possible D match to TRBD1 (6 bases). Deletions cut 4 bases from V and 0 bases from J, with 18 bases between. This CDR3 comprises 17 residues. CDR1 and CDR2 from the germline V gene are LNHNV and YYDKDF (reference sequence). This chain's CDR3 is CATSTLEQGIMNTEAFF. The CDR3 coding sequence is TGTGCCACCAGCACCCTAGAACAGGGCATTATGAACACTGAAGCTTTCTTT. The full variable domain, completed using reference TRBV15 and TRBJ1-1, is DAMVIQNPRYQVTQFGKPVTLSCSQTLNHNVMYWYQQKSSQAPKLLFHYYDKDFNNEADTPDNFQSRRPNTSFCFLDIRSPGLGDTAMYLCATSTLEQGIMNTEAFFGQGTRLTVV.

V usage is TRBV15 and J usage is TRBJ1-1; no clear D. The germline CDR1 and CDR2 sequences are LNHNV and YYDKDF (reference sequence). V lost 0 bases and J 6 bases, leaving 11 bases between the germline ends. The CDR3 is 14 amino acids. In DNA form, the CDR3 reads TGTGCCACCAGCAGAGACACAAGTACCCCTGAAGCTTTCTTT. Translation gives CATSRDTSTPEAFF.

This clone was observed once. The genes are TRBV29-1 and TRBJ1-2; the D gene is possibly TRBD1 (5 bases). CDR1 SQVTM and CDR2 ANQGSEA come from the germline V gene. CDR3 length: 12 amino acids. The V end lost 7 bases, the J end lost 4 bases, and 13 bases lay between the germline ends. Here the CDR3 reads CSAPRGGYGYTF. The CDR3 DNA reads as TGCAGCGCACCTAGGGGCGGCTATGGCTACACCTTC. The full variable domain, with the rest looked up from reference TRBV29-1 and TRBJ1-2, is SAVISQKPSRDICQRGTSLTIQCQVDSQVTMMFWYRQQPGQSLTLIATANQGSEATYESGFVIDKFPISRPNLTFSTLTVSNMSPEDSSIYLCSAPRGGYGYTFGSGTRLTVV.

The chain carries TRBV5-8 and TRBJ1-3; D might be TRBD1 (5 bases). Trimming removed 3 bases from V and 0 bases from J, with 7 bases in between. This CDR3 spans 14 amino acids. Germline values: CDR1 SGHTS, CDR2 YDEGEE. CDR3 protein: CASSSDSSGNTIYF. CDR3 sequence (DNA): TGTGCCAGCAGCTCCGACAGCTCTGGAAACACCATATATTTT.

The rearrangement joins TRBV25-1 to TRBJ2-3; D gene unclear. The CDR3 is made up of 14 amino acids. The V gene's germline CDR1 is MGHDK and CDR2 SYGVNS. V lost 4 bases to trimming and J lost 2 bases, with 10 bases between them. The DNA of the CDR3 is TGTGCCAGCAGTGGTGGCGGAATCACAGATACGCAGTATTTT. Translation gives CASSGGGITDTQYF.

V gene TRBV11-3 combines with J gene TRBJ1-4; D is uncertain. Between the trimmed V and J ends, which lost 5 bases and 8 bases, there was a span of 9 bases. CDR1 is SGHNT and CDR2 is YENEEA in the germline V gene. The CDR3 extends over 12 amino acids. The CDR3 region is CASSLREEKLFF. Written as DNA, the CDR3 is TGTGCCAGCAGCCTACGAGAAGAAAAACTGTTTTTT.

In its sample, this clone was seen once. The chain uses TRBV11-2 and TRBJ2-5; 7 nucleotides line up with TRBD1. This CDR3 is 15 amino acids long. The germline CDR1 and CDR2 sequences are SGHAT and FQNNGV. Trimming took 1 base from V and 4 from J; bases not matched to a gene: 6. DNA of the CDR3: TGTGCCAGCAGCTTAGGAGACAGGGCGGGAGAGACCCAGTACTTC. Translation: CASSLGDRAGETQYF.

The chain couples TRBV18 to TRBJ1-1; maybe TRBD1 (5 bases). V lost 5 bases to trimming and J lost 5 bases, with 18 bases between them. The CDR3 spans 15 residues. The germline gives CDR1 KGHSH, CDR2 LQKENI. The CDR3 loop is CASSVERTEGTEAFF. In DNA form, the CDR3 reads TGTGCCAGCTCAGTTGAAAGGACGGAGGGGACTGAAGCTTTCTTT.

With respect to this clone: The same CDR3 is also encoded by other DNA sequences in this sample. The chain recombines TRBV2 with TRBJ2-7; D possibly corresponds to TRBD1 (6 bases). The CDR3 covers 12 residues. V gave up 6 bases and J gave up 1 base, with 7 bases separating them. Germline-derived CDR1 and CDR2 are SNHLY and FYNNEI. The CDR3 sequence is CASRGGSYEQYV. The DNA of the CDR3 is TGTGCCAGCAGAGGGGGTTCCTACGAGCAGTACGTC.

V gene TRBV5-4 combines with J gene TRBJ1-1; D unresolved. V dropped 4 bases and J dropped 4 bases, with 14 bases sitting between them. The CDR3 sequence is 14 residues long. Germline V CDR1 and CDR2: SGHNT, YYREEE (reference sequence). The CDR3 DNA sequence: TGTGCCAGCAGCCCGGTCTCTAGCGGCACTGAAGCTTTCTTT. Encoded protein: CASSPVSSGTEAFF. The full variable domain, rest sourced from reference TRBV5-4 and TRBJ1-1, is ETGVTQSPTHLIKTRGQQVTLRCSSQSGHNTVSWYQQALGQGPQFIFQYYREEENGRGNFPPRFSGLQFPNYSSELNVNALELDDSALYLCASSPVSSGTEAFFGQGTRLTVV.

DNA of the CDR3: TGTGCCAGCAGCTTAGCCCCCACGGTATCAATTACCGGGGAGCTGTTTTTT. Its translation is CASSLAPTVSITGELFF. The chain links TRBV7-2 to TRBJ2-2; no clear D gene. V was clipped by 0 bases and J by 5 bases, with 16 bases between them. The V gene's germline CDR1 is SGHTA and CDR2 FQGNSA. The CDR3 consists of 17 residues.

As DNA, the CDR3 is TGTGCCAGCAGTTTAGGGACAGGATATGAAGCTTTCTTT. The encoded protein is CASSLGTGYEAFF. The chain is built from TRBV6-1 and TRBJ1-1, with 8 bases aligning to TRBD1. The CDR3 runs 13 residues. The V gene end was trimmed by 5 bases and the J gene end by 7 bases; junction bases not matched to a gene: 6. CDR1 and CDR2 from the germline V gene are MNHNS and SASEGT.

The table lists this clone with a few counts. This chain connects TRBV2 to TRBJ2-3; 7 nucleotides agree with TRBD2. J lost 0 bases, V lost 9 bases, and 3 bases had no gene match. The CDR3 length is 13 residues. CDR1 and CDR2 from the germline V gene are SNHLY and FYNNEI. The DNA for the CDR3 is TGTGCCAGTCAGCGGGAAAGCACAGATACGCAGTATTTT. Residues: CASQRESTDTQYF.

The chain joins TRBV6-5 to TRBJ1-5; 9 bases line up with TRBD1. CDR3 length equals 15 residues. From germline, CDR1 is MNHEY and CDR2 SVGAGI. With V trimmed by 10 bases and J by 5 bases, 12 bases remained unmatched. CDR3: CATSPGQGFYQPQHF. Here the CDR3 DNA reads TGTGCCACGTCCCCGGGACAGGGTTTTTATCAGCCCCAGCATTTT.

The rearrangement links TRBV27 to TRBJ2-7, with TRBD1 matching 7 bases. The germline CDR1 and CDR2 sequences are MNHEY and SMNVEV (reference sequence). This CDR3 has 13 amino acids. V was clipped by 6 bases and J by 3 bases; unmatched bases: 5. CDR3: CASRGTENYEQYV. CDR3 DNA: TGTGCCAGCAGAGGGACAGAGAACTACGAGCAGTACGTC.

CDR3 sequence reads: CASKYRGRRGYTF. The DNA for the CDR3 is TGTGCCAGCAAATACAGGGGGCGTAGAGGCTACACCTTC. This chain links TRBV7-8 with TRBJ1-2, with TRBD1 matching over 9 bases. The germline V gene has CDR1 SGHVS and CDR2 FQNEAQ. With 7 bases clipped from V and 8 bases from J, the junction kept 8 bases outside the gene matches. CDR3 size: 13 residues.

The genes are TRBV11-2 and TRBJ2-7, with a possible D match to TRBD1 (5 bases). V shed 0 bases and J shed 5 bases, with 14 bases lying between them. The CDR3 has 15 residues. Per the germline V gene, CDR1 is SGHAT and CDR2 is FQNNGV. The CDR3 nucleotides read TGTGCCAGCAGCTTAGATAACCAGGGAAGGAACGAGCAGTACGTC. Its translation: CASSLDNQGRNEQYV.

This clone occurred once. The CDR3 sequence is CASSYEAREKLFF. As DNA, the CDR3 is TGTGCCAGCAGTTACGAGGCCCGGGAAAAACTGTTTTTT. The rearrangement joins TRBV6-5 to TRBJ1-4, with D unclear. In germline, CDR1 is MNHEY, CDR2 SVGAGI. The CDR3 has 13 amino acids. V gave up 2 bases and J gave up 8 bases, with 9 bases separating them.

The chain uses TRBV24-1 and TRBJ2-2; D unresolved. Germline CDR1 reads KGHDR; CDR2 reads SFDVKD. Trimming took off 1 base at V and 6 bases at J, with 11 bases between the two ends. The CDR3 loop spans 15 amino acids. CDR3 nucleotides: TGTGCCACCAGTGATTTTACCTCTGAGCCCGGGGAGCTGTTTTTT. Its translation is CATSDFTSEPGELFF.

This chain connects TRBV13 to TRBJ1-3, with 10 bases identical to TRBD1. Per the germline V gene, CDR1 is PRHDT and CDR2 is FYEKMQ (reference sequence). The CDR3 runs to 17 residues. J was trimmed by 2 bases and V by 0 bases; bases with no gene match: 4. CDR3 sequence (DNA): TGTGCCAGCAGCTTAGGCTGGGACAGGGGTCCTGGAAACACCATATATTTT. It codes for CASSLGWDRGPGNTIYF.

In DNA form, the CDR3 reads TGTGCCAGCAGCCGATCTGGAGGGGCCCACACAGATACGCAGTATTTT. Translation: CASSRSGGAHTDTQYF. V is TRBV3-1 (or the pseudogene TRBV3-2) and J is TRBJ2-3; D possibly corresponds to TRBD2 (6 bases). The CDR3 runs 16 residues. Germline loops: CDR1 LGHDT, CDR2 YNNKEL (reference sequence). V lost 4 bases and J 2 bases, leaving 16 bases between the germline ends.

J is TRBJ2-1 and V is TRBV15, with D possibly TRBD2 on 5 matching bases. The V end was cut by 3 bases, the J end by 2 bases, with 11 bases between. This CDR3 is 15 amino acids long. Per the germline V gene, CDR1 is LNHNV and CDR2 is YYDKDF (reference sequence). CDR3 protein: CATSRDSPTYNEQFF. In DNA, the CDR3 is TGTGCCACCAGCAGGGACTCTCCTACCTACAATGAGCAGTTCTTC.